The T cell receptor (beta chain) under discussion was sequenced for a study of blood T cell repertoires in COVID-19. Libraries were prepared by immunoSEQ multiplex PCR; TCRdb keeps only in-frame clonotypes and omits some of them. The table lists 55,000 to 90,000 clones, around 83% of them singletons, with about 40% in the top ten. Material for sequencing was peripheral blood. The source is a woman of 80 years or more with active or convalescent COVID-19.

CDR3 in amino acids: CASSYSKSGGGTEAFF. In DNA form, the CDR3 reads TGTGCCAGCAGTTACTCGAAGTCAGGGGGCGGGACTGAAGCTTTCTTT. The V and J genes are TRBV6-5 and TRBJ1-1; TRBD1 aligns across 8 bases. V gave up 0 bases and J gave up 5 bases; unmatched junction bases: 8. This CDR3 is built from 16 residues. From germline, CDR1 is MNHEY and CDR2 SVGAGI.